These 21 T cell receptor beta chains were all obtained from the same sample, sequenced in a study of blood T cell repertoires in COVID-19. TCRdb's table, derived via immunoSEQ multiplex PCR, lists solely in-frame clones and lacks some. The sample lists about 200,000 clones, under 90% seen once, with about 5.3% in the top ten. Sequenced input: PBMCs or T cells enriched from blood (not recorded which). The receptors were sampled from a woman aged 45-65 years who had been exposed to COVID-19.

This CDR3 is CASSREARGGHRYTF. The DNA of the CDR3 is TGTGCCAGCAGCCGAGAGGCGAGGGGAGGTCATCGCTACACCTTC. The chain links TRBV7-8 to TRBJ1-2, with D perhaps TRBD1 (5 bases). This CDR3 is 15 amino acids long. From germline, CDR1 is SGHVS and CDR2 FQNEAQ. Trimming cost V 5 bases and J 9 bases, with 22 bases left between them.

The V call is TRBV5-1, the J call TRBJ1-3; the D is unclear. The CDR3 sequence is 14 residues long. The ends were cut back, 0 bases at V and 6 bases at J, with 10 bases in the middle. Per germline, CDR1 SGHRS and CDR2 YFSETQ. The CDR3 is CASSLGQFENTIYF. CDR3 DNA: TGCGCCAGCAGCTTGGGGCAATTCGAAAACACCATATATTTT.

The chain has TRBV2 and TRBJ1-2, with 8 positions matching TRBD1. Germline V gene data show CDR1 as SNHLY and CDR2 as FYNNEI. The ends lost 6 bases at V and 5 bases at J; junction bases unmatched: 11. The CDR3 contains 15 residues. CDR3 amino acids: CASRGVGDRKYGYTF. DNA of the CDR3: TGTGCCAGCAGGGGGGTTGGGGACAGGAAATATGGCTACACCTTC. The variable domain in full, with the rest retrieved from reference TRBV2 and TRBJ1-2, is EPEVTQTPSHQVTQMGQEVILRCVPISNHLYFYWYRQILGQKVEFLVSFYNNEISEKSEIFDDQFSVERPDGSNFTLKIRSTKLEDSAMYFCASRGVGDRKYGYTFGSGTRLTVV.

V usage is TRBV2 and J usage is TRBJ2-6; maybe TRBD2 (6 bases). This CDR3 is 14 amino acids long. Trimming stripped 8 bases from V and 0 bases from J, with 8 bases between. Germline V gives CDR1 SNHLY, CDR2 FYNNEI. CDR3 region: CASVEGSGANVLTF. The CDR3 DNA reads as TGTGCCAGCGTGGAGGGCTCTGGGGCCAACGTCCTGACTTTC.

This chain joins TRBV9 and TRBJ2-7; a possible D gene is TRBD1 (6 bases). The CDR3 consists of 16 residues. In germline, CDR1 is SGDLS, CDR2 YYNGEE. Trimming left V 4 bases short and J 3 bases short, with 20 bases between. Here the CDR3 reads CASSPRQEQAFYEQYF. Here the CDR3 DNA reads TGTGCCAGCAGCCCACGACAGGAGCAGGCGTTCTACGAGCAGTACTTC.

The chain has TRBV18 and TRBJ1-5, with TRBD1 matching over 7 bases. Looked up from germline, CDR1 is KGHSH and CDR2 is LQKENI. The V gene end was trimmed by 6 bases and the J gene end by 8 bases; junction bases not matched to a gene: 7. This CDR3 contains 13 residues. CDR3 bases: TGTGCCAGCTCGTTCAACACAGGGGAGCCCCAGCATTTT. This encodes CASSFNTGEPQHF.

The chain links TRBV27 to TRBJ1-2; a possible D gene is TRBD1 (5 bases). V lost 7 bases and J lost 8, with 17 bases in between. Germline V lookup: CDR1 MNHEY, CDR2 SMNVEV (reference sequence). The CDR3 contains 13 residues. CDR3 amino acids: CASTDGGARGYTF. In DNA, the CDR3 is TGTGCCAGCACCGATGGCGGGGCGCGAGGCTACACCTTC.

This clone was found a few times. The J gene is TRBJ2-7, the V gene TRBV3-1 (or the pseudogene TRBV3-2); 10 bases line up with TRBD2. Per germline, CDR1 LGHDT and CDR2 YNNKEL (reference sequence). This CDR3 is 15 amino acids long. The V segment lost 3 bases and the J segment 2 bases; nucleotides outside the gene matches: 4. The CDR3 is CASSQFLAGAYEQYF. CDR3 coding DNA: TGTGCCAGCAGCCAGTTCCTAGCGGGGGCCTACGAGCAGTACTTC.

This clone was seen more than once but under ten times. The V call is TRBV5-8, the J call TRBJ1-1; D not resolved. V was shortened by 0 bases and J by 10 bases, with 13 bases between the two germline ends. Germline CDR1 and CDR2: SGHTS and YDEGEE. The CDR3 length is 13 residues. Written as DNA, the CDR3 is TGTGCCAGCAGCTTGGGACCGGGAGGGCGAGCTTTCTTT. Translating gives CASSLGPGGRAFF.

The chain employs TRBV30 and TRBJ2-5; 8 nucleotides align to TRBD2. Losses at the gene ends were 0 bases for V and 4 bases for J; bases not matched to a gene: 7. CDR1 and CDR2 from the germline V gene are GTSNPN and SVGIG (reference sequence). This CDR3 spans 15 amino acids. The CDR3 sequence: CAWSVRAGVGETQYF. DNA of the CDR3: TGTGCCTGGAGTGTAAGAGCGGGGGTAGGAGAGACCCAGTACTTC.

The chain couples TRBV6-6 to TRBJ1-3, with 11 bases that match TRBD1. Germline CDR1 and CDR2: MNHNY and SVGAGI (reference sequence). CDR3 length: 16 residues. The V and J ends lost 6 bases and 0 bases, in that order; junction bases with no gene match: 4. The CDR3 sequence: CASRPGQGDSGNTIYF. CDR3 sequence (DNA): TGTGCCAGCAGACCGGGACAGGGGGACTCTGGAAACACCATATATTTT.

This chain links TRBV5-4 with TRBJ1-1, with a tentative D call TRBD1 (6 bases). Germline CDR1 SGHNT, CDR2 YYREEE (reference sequence). The CDR3 spans 16 residues. The V and J ends lost 4 bases and 7 bases respectively, with 23 bases between them. CDR3 DNA: TGTGCCAGCAGCCCGATTGGGGGGGGGCAAACAGGTGAAGCTTTCTTT. Translating gives CASSPIGGGQTGEAFF.

The chain couples TRBV27 to TRBJ1-1; weak D call: TRBD1 (5 bases). With 5 bases removed from V and 7 bases from J, the gap between germline ends came to 29 bases. The CDR3 spans 18 residues. CDR1 is MNHEY, CDR2 SMNVEV, per germline (reference sequence). Here the CDR3 reads CASSTRRPLERGSLEAFF. The CDR3 DNA reads as TGTGCCAGCAGTACCAGGCGGCCACTTGAGCGGGGGAGTCTTGAAGCTTTCTTT.

This rearrangement joins TRBV7-8 to TRBJ1-1; D not resolved. The germline gives CDR1 SGHVS, CDR2 FQNEAQ. The CDR3 sequence is 11 residues long. V was trimmed by 5 bases and J by 5 bases, leaving 6 bases between them. CDR3 residues: CASSPRTEAFF. CDR3 sequence (DNA): TGTGCCAGCAGCCCCCGGACTGAAGCTTTCTTT.

J is TRBJ2-7 and V is TRBV20-1; D possibly corresponds to TRBD1 (5 bases). Per germline, CDR1 DFQATT and CDR2 SNEGSKA (reference sequence). This CDR3 has 16 amino acids. V gave up 3 bases and J gave up 2 bases, with 20 bases separating them. The CDR3 loop is CSASSMLRVTTYEQYF. The CDR3, as DNA: TGCAGTGCTAGTTCGATGCTCAGGGTAACGACCTACGAGCAGTACTTC.

The chain links TRBV28 to TRBJ2-5; possibly TRBD2 for D (6 bases). V shed 5 bases and J shed 7 bases, with 14 bases lying between them. The CDR3 loop spans 13 amino acids. From germline, CDR1 is MDHEN and CDR2 SYDVKM. CDR3 DNA sequence: TGTGCCAGCAGTCCGGGACTCCTAAGGACCCAGTACTTC. Amino acids: CASSPGLLRTQYF.

The chain is built from TRBV6-1 and TRBJ1-2, with D unclear. The V end was cut by 2 bases, the J end by 1 base, with 8 bases between. The CDR3 sequence is 14 residues long. CDR1 MNHNS and CDR2 SASEGT come from the germline V gene. CDR3 DNA: TGTGCCAGCAGTGAAACTGGTGGTAACTATGGCTACACCTTC. It codes for CASSETGGNYGYTF.

J is TRBJ1-1 and V is TRBV7-9; TRBD1 matches 10 bases. Trimming at V came to 5 bases and at J to 1 base, leaving 10 bases not matched to a gene. CDR3 length: 17 amino acids. In germline, CDR1 is SEHNR, CDR2 FQNEAQ (reference sequence). The DNA of the CDR3 is TGTGCCAGCAGCGTTGGGACAGGGGAAATTAGGAACACTGAAGCTTTCTTT. It yields the protein CASSVGTGEIRNTEAFF. Filled out from reference TRBV7-9 and TRBJ1-1, the complete variable domain reads DTGVSQNPRHKITKRGQNVTFRCDPISEHNRLYWYRQTLGQGPEFLTYFQNEAQLEKSRLLSDRFSAERPKGSFSTLEIQRTEQGDSAMYLCASSVGTGEIRNTEAFFGQGTRLTVV.

This chain uses TRBV2 with TRBJ2-6; 7 bases map to TRBD1. Germline CDR1 and CDR2: SNHLY and FYNNEI. The CDR3 has 15 amino acids. The V and J ends lost 6 bases and 2 bases, in that order; junction bases with no gene match: 4. The CDR3 coding sequence is TGTGCCAGCAGAGACGACAGGGCTGGGGCCAACGTCCTGACTTTC. This translates into CASRDDRAGANVLTF.

The CDR3: CASSQGLAGALGELFF. For the CDR3, the DNA is TGCGCCAGCAGCCAAGGGCTAGCGGGGGCTTTAGGGGAGCTGTTTTTT. The chain carries TRBV4-3 and TRBJ2-2; 10 nucleotides agree with TRBD2. The J segment lost 8 bases and the V segment lost 1 base, leaving 7 bases of the junction unmatched. Germline V gives CDR1 LGHNA, CDR2 YSLEER. CDR3 length: 16 amino acids.

This clone was detected a few times. This chain joins TRBV7-9 and TRBJ1-1; D perhaps matches TRBD1 (5 bases). This CDR3 is 15 amino acids long. Germline loops: CDR1 SEHNR, CDR2 FQNEAQ (reference sequence). V gave up 0 bases and J gave up 1 base, with 9 bases separating them. The CDR3 spells CASSLAGHPNTEAFF. For the CDR3, the DNA is TGTGCCAGCAGCTTAGCCGGACATCCGAACACTGAAGCTTTCTTT.